Listed below are T cell receptor beta chains from one sample, sequenced in a study of control samples from healthy donors and cancer patients. The protocol was immunoSEQ multiplex PCR, while the TCRdb copy is restricted to in-frame clones and leaves out a portion. The sample holds approximately 100,000 clones, around 88% seen once. The sample consisted of blood. The receptor set was obtained from a man younger than 40 in good health. The CDR3 runs from the conserved cysteine through the conserved F or W. D genes are given only for firm matches. Rows give clone size only sometimes, using once, few, many, or a class for an expanded clone.

v_gene: TRBV20-1; abundance: NA; d_gene: TRBD2; j_gene: TRBJ2-3; CDR3nt: TGCAGTGCTAGTCCCCTAGCGGGATTCACAGATACGCAGTATTTT; CDR3aa: CSASPLAGFTDTQYF
v_gene: TRBV28; abundance: NA; d_gene: NA; j_gene: TRBJ2-3; CDR3nt: TGTGCCAGCAGTGTGAACAGCGGGCCCGCAGATACGCAGTATTTT; CDR3aa: CASSVNSGPADTQYF
v_gene: TRBV4-2; abundance: NA; d_gene: NA; j_gene: TRBJ2-4; CDR3nt: TGTGCCAGCAGCCAACCGCAAGGGGGAGGCCTCATTCAGTACTTC; CDR3aa: CASSQPQGGGLIQYF
v_gene: TRBV7-2; abundance: NA; d_gene: NA; j_gene: TRBJ2-3; CDR3nt: TGTGCCACAGGGGCGGCAGATACGCAGTATTTT; CDR3aa: CATGAADTQYF
v_gene: TRBV12-3/TRBV12-4; abundance: NA; d_gene: NA; j_gene: TRBJ2-5; CDR3nt: TGTGCCAGCAAGCTTAACCAAGAGACCCAGTACTTC; CDR3aa: CASKLNQETQYF
v_gene: TRBV28; abundance: NA; d_gene: NA; j_gene: TRBJ1-3; CDR3nt: TGTGCCAGCAGTTTATATGGGGGCGGCAGATCTGGAAACACCATATATTTT; CDR3aa: CASSLYGGGRSGNTIYF
v_gene: TRBV2; abundance: NA; d_gene: TRBD2; j_gene: TRBJ2-3; CDR3nt: TGTGCCAGCAGGAGGGGTCTAGCGGGAGATGGAGATACGCAGTATTTT; CDR3aa: CASRRGLAGDGDTQYF
v_gene: TRBV10-3; abundance: NA; d_gene: TRBD2; j_gene: TRBJ2-3; CDR3nt: TGTGCCATCAGTGATACTAGCGGGAGGACAGATACGCAGTATTTT; CDR3aa: CAISDTSGRTDTQYF
v_gene: TRBV7-3; abundance: NA; d_gene: NA; j_gene: TRBJ2-3; CDR3nt: TGTGCCAGCAGCTTAGTACGGGAGAGCTCAGATACGCAGTATTTT; CDR3aa: CASSLVRESSDTQYF
v_gene: TRBV5-6; abundance: NA; d_gene: TRBD2; j_gene: TRBJ2-7; CDR3nt: TGTGCCAGCAGCTGGGGAGGGTACGAGCAGTACTTC; CDR3aa: CASSWGGYEQYF
v_gene: TRBV7-9; abundance: NA; d_gene: NA; j_gene: TRBJ1-1; CDR3nt: TGTGCCAGCAGCCTGTCAGGTAGTAGTACTGAAGCTTTCTTT; CDR3aa: CASSLSGSSTEAFF
v_gene: TRBV3-1/TRBV3-2; abundance: NA; d_gene: NA; j_gene: TRBJ1-4; CDR3nt: TGTGCCAGCAGCCAGGGGCAGGCGGCTAATGAAAAACTGTTTTTT; CDR3aa: CASSQGQAANEKLFF
v_gene: TRBV11-3; abundance: NA; d_gene: NA; j_gene: TRBJ2-2; CDR3nt: TGTGCCAGCAGAGTAGGCGCTAACACCGGGGAGCTGTTTTTT; CDR3aa: CASRVGANTGELFF
v_gene: TRBV7-9; abundance: NA; d_gene: NA; j_gene: TRBJ2-6; CDR3nt: TGTGCCAGCAGCTCGACCCTACAGGGACCTGGGGCCAACGTCCTGACTTTC; CDR3aa: CASSSTLQGPGANVLTF
v_gene: TRBV7-9; abundance: NA; d_gene: NA; j_gene: TRBJ2-2; CDR3nt: TGTGCCAGCAGCTTTGTTCCCGGGAACACCGGGGAGCTGTTTTTT; CDR3aa: CASSFVPGNTGELFF
v_gene: TRBV5-1; abundance: few; d_gene: NA; j_gene: TRBJ2-1; CDR3nt: TGCGCCAGCAGAGACCCCTCCTACAATGAGCAGTTCTTC; CDR3aa: CASRDPSYNEQFF
v_gene: TRBV27; abundance: NA; d_gene: NA; j_gene: TRBJ1-6; CDR3nt: TGTGCCAGCAAAACACTCGCATTTTCCGGGACCCGGGGTTCACCCCTCCACTTT; CDR3aa: CASKTLAFSGTRGSPLHF
v_gene: TRBV11-2; abundance: NA; d_gene: NA; j_gene: TRBJ2-1; CDR3nt: TGTGCCAGCAGGGGCGGGACAGAGCCCTACAATGAGCAGTTCTTC; CDR3aa: CASRGGTEPYNEQFF
v_gene: TRBV19; abundance: NA; d_gene: TRBD1; j_gene: TRBJ1-4; CDR3nt: TGTGCCAGTAGTATGGGGACAGGGGATGAAAAACTGTTTTTT; CDR3aa: CASSMGTGDEKLFF
v_gene: TRBV5-4; abundance: NA; d_gene: TRBD2; j_gene: TRBJ2-7; CDR3nt: TGTGCCAGCAGCCTGACTAGCGGGAGGGCCTACGAGCAGTACTTC; CDR3aa: CASSLTSGRAYEQYF
v_gene: TRBV19; abundance: NA; d_gene: TRBD1; j_gene: TRBJ1-2; CDR3nt: TGTGCCAGTAGTTACAGGGGGCTGAATGGCTACACCTTC; CDR3aa: CASSYRGLNGYTF
v_gene: TRBV6-6; abundance: NA; d_gene: TRBD1; j_gene: TRBJ2-1; CDR3nt: TGTGCCAGCAGTTTCTTGGGACAGGGGGAAGGCAATGAGCAGTTCTTC; CDR3aa: CASSFLGQGEGNEQFF
v_gene: TRBV5-4; abundance: few; d_gene: TRBD2; j_gene: TRBJ2-7; CDR3nt: TGTGCCAGCAGCACGGGACTAGCCTACGAGCAGTACTTC; CDR3aa: CASSTGLAYEQYF
v_gene: TRBV4-2; abundance: NA; d_gene: NA; j_gene: TRBJ1-5; CDR3nt: TGTGCCAGCAGCCAAGGGGTCGATCAGCCCCAGCATTTT; CDR3aa: CASSQGVDQPQHF
v_gene: TRBV7-9; abundance: NA; d_gene: NA; j_gene: TRBJ2-1; CDR3nt: TGTGCCAGCAGCTCAGGGCTAGTGAATGAGCAGTTCTTC; CDR3aa: CASSSGLVNEQFF
v_gene: TRBV6-6; abundance: NA; d_gene: NA; j_gene: TRBJ2-7; CDR3nt: TGTGCCAGCAGTCAACAGGACTACGAGCAGTACTTC; CDR3aa: CASSQQDYEQYF
v_gene: TRBV30; abundance: once; d_gene: NA; j_gene: TRBJ1-6; CDR3nt: TGTGCCTGGAGTGATTTGAGGGCATTTTATAATTCACCCCTCCACTTT; CDR3aa: CAWSDLRAFYNSPLHF
v_gene: TRBV7-8; abundance: NA; d_gene: NA; j_gene: TRBJ2-2; CDR3nt: TGTGCCAGAGCTTATTCTGGTTTCGCGAACACCGGGGAGCTGTTTTTT; CDR3aa: CARAYSGFANTGELFF
v_gene: TRBV27; abundance: few; d_gene: NA; j_gene: TRBJ2-7; CDR3nt: TGTGCCAGCAGATGGGGGGGCAGGGCTGAGTACGAGCAGTACTTC; CDR3aa: CASRWGGRAEYEQYF
v_gene: TRBV5-6; abundance: NA; d_gene: NA; j_gene: TRBJ2-2; CDR3nt: TGTGCCAGCAGCTTGTTGGGAGGCGGGGAGCTGTTTTTT; CDR3aa: CASSLLGGGELFF
v_gene: TRBV6-4; abundance: NA; d_gene: TRBD1; j_gene: TRBJ1-2; CDR3nt: TGTGCCAGCAGCGCAAGGACAGGGGGTTTGGATGGCTACACCTTC; CDR3aa: CASSARTGGLDGYTF
v_gene: TRBV28; abundance: NA; d_gene: TRBD1; j_gene: TRBJ2-5; CDR3nt: TGTGCCAGCAGTCCCTTCGGGACAGGGGGTAAAGAGACCCAGTACTTC; CDR3aa: CASSPFGTGGKETQYF
v_gene: TRBV15; abundance: NA; d_gene: TRBD1; j_gene: TRBJ2-5; CDR3nt: TGTGCCACCAGCAGGACAGGGCGGGTTCAAGCGACCCAGTACTTC; CDR3aa: CATSRTGRVQATQYF
v_gene: TRBV24-1; abundance: NA; d_gene: TRBD2; j_gene: TRBJ2-1; CDR3nt: TGTGCCACCAGTGATCGCGGGAGGGCCCTCGGCGGGGAGCAGTTCTTC; CDR3aa: CATSDRGRALGGEQFF
v_gene: TRBV19; abundance: NA; d_gene: TRBD1; j_gene: TRBJ1-2; CDR3nt: TGTGCCAGTAGTACCGGGACAGGGGGCCGCTATGGCTACACCTTC; CDR3aa: CASSTGTGGRYGYTF
v_gene: TRBV28; abundance: NA; d_gene: TRBD1; j_gene: TRBJ2-7; CDR3nt: TGTGCCAGTAACAGGGGCCCCTCCTACGAGCAGTACTTC; CDR3aa: CASNRGPSYEQYF
v_gene: TRBV5-4; abundance: NA; d_gene: NA; j_gene: TRBJ1-6; CDR3nt: TGTGCCAGCAGCCCCGGTGGGTTTTTTCCTTCACCCCTCCACTTT; CDR3aa: CASSPGGFFPSPLHF
v_gene: TRBV4-1; abundance: NA; d_gene: NA; j_gene: TRBJ2-5; CDR3nt: TGCGCCAGCAGCCAGAAAGGTAGAGACCAAGAGACCCAGTACTTC; CDR3aa: CASSQKGRDQETQYF
v_gene: TRBV5-1; abundance: NA; d_gene: NA; j_gene: TRBJ2-3; CDR3nt: TGCGCCAGCAGCTTGTTTGCCAAAACAGATACGCAGTATTTT; CDR3aa: CASSLFAKTDTQYF
v_gene: TRBV18; abundance: NA; d_gene: NA; j_gene: TRBJ2-2; CDR3nt: TGTGCCAGCTCACCAACACCCTATTCGGGGGAGCTGTTTTTT; CDR3aa: CASSPTPYSGELFF
v_gene: TRBV6-2/TRBV6-3; abundance: NA; d_gene: TRBD1; j_gene: TRBJ1-1; CDR3nt: TGTGCCAGCAGCCGGACAGGGAACACTGAAGCTTTCTTT; CDR3aa: CASSRTGNTEAFF
v_gene: TRBV6-5; abundance: NA; d_gene: TRBD1; j_gene: TRBJ1-5; CDR3nt: TGTGCCAGCAGGATGGACAGGGTTCAGCCCCAGCATTTT; CDR3aa: CASRMDRVQPQHF
v_gene: TRBV6-2/TRBV6-3; abundance: NA; d_gene: TRBD1; j_gene: TRBJ1-1; CDR3nt: TGTGCCAGCAGTTATGAGCCCCGACAGGGAAGTTGGACTGAAGCTTTCTTT; CDR3aa: CASSYEPRQGSWTEAFF
v_gene: TRBV29-1; abundance: NA; d_gene: NA; j_gene: TRBJ1-1; CDR3nt: TGCAGCGTTGCGGACAGAGGGAACACTGAAGCTTTCTTT; CDR3aa: CSVADRGNTEAFF
v_gene: TRBV2; abundance: NA; d_gene: NA; j_gene: TRBJ2-5; CDR3nt: TGTGCCAGCAGTGGCGCTAGCTTCGAGACCCAGTACTTC; CDR3aa: CASSGASFETQYF
v_gene: TRBV7-6; abundance: NA; d_gene: NA; j_gene: TRBJ2-3; CDR3nt: TGTGCCAGCAGCTCAGCTGAGGGGGTGAGCACAGATACGCAGTATTTT; CDR3aa: CASSSAEGVSTDTQYF
v_gene: TRBV28; abundance: NA; d_gene: NA; j_gene: TRBJ1-6; CDR3nt: TGTGCCAGCAGTTTATCCATCACAGTCTATAATTCACCCCTCCACTTT; CDR3aa: CASSLSITVYNSPLHF
v_gene: TRBV3-1/TRBV3-2; abundance: NA; d_gene: TRBD2; j_gene: TRBJ2-3; CDR3nt: TGTGCCAGCAGCCGGGGGTTGTCGCGGGAGATCACAGATACGCAGTATTTT; CDR3aa: CASSRGLSREITDTQYF